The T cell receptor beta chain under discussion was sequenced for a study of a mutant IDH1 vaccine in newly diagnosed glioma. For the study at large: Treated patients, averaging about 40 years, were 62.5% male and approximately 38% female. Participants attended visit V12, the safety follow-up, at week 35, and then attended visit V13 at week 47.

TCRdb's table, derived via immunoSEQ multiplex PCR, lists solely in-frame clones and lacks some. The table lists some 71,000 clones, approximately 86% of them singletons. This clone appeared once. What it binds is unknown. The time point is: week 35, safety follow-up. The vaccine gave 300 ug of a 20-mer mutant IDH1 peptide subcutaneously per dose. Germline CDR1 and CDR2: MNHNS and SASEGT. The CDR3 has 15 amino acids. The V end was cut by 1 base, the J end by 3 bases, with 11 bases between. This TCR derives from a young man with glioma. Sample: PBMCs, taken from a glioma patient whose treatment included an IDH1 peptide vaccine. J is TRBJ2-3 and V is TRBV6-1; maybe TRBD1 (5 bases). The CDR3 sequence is CASSEVGLGTDTQYF. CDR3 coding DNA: TGTGCCAGCAGTGAAGTGGGGCTCGGGACAGATACGCAGTATTTT.